The next 27 T cell receptor beta chains were all read from a single sample in a study of technical replicates of blood from a handful of donors. Clones were read by immunoSEQ multiplex PCR, and TCRdb kept only the in-frame ones, dropping some. The data show 60,000 to 90,000 clones, roughly 97% seen once. The sequencing sample was made of T cells isolated from PBMCs. Receptors originate from a human donor in good health.

The chain couples TRBV5-1 to TRBJ2-7, with 8 bases identical to TRBD1. After removal of 4 bases from V and 4 bases from J, the junction contained 7 bases not matched to a gene. The CDR3 runs 14 residues. Per germline, CDR1 SGHRS and CDR2 YFSETQ. This CDR3 is CASSPQGASYEQYF. CDR3 nucleotides: TGCGCCAGCAGCCCCCAGGGGGCTTCGTACGAGCAGTACTTC.

V usage is TRBV5-1 and J usage is TRBJ2-1, with TRBD2 identical over 12 bases. The CDR3 is 16 amino acids. Germline V gives CDR1 SGHRS, CDR2 YFSETQ. J gave up 8 bases and V 0 bases, and 6 bases lay outside the gene matches. CDR3 amino acids: CASSLGLAGAAHEQFF. The CDR3 coding sequence is TGCGCCAGCAGCTTGGGACTAGCGGGAGCAGCCCATGAGCAGTTCTTC.

V is TRBV15 and J is TRBJ2-7; 7 positions agree with TRBD2. From germline, CDR1 is LNHNV and CDR2 YYDKDF (reference sequence). This CDR3 comprises 17 residues. V shed 3 bases, J shed 0 bases, and the junction held 11 bases outside the gene matches. DNA for the CDR3: TGTGCCACCAGCAGGGAGTTTTCAGGGACTACCTCCTACGAGCAGTACTTC. Translating gives CATSREFSGTTSYEQYF.

The chain is built from TRBV6-4 and TRBJ2-3; 8 bases fit TRBD2. The CDR3 consists of 14 residues. Germline V lookup: CDR1 MRHNA, CDR2 SNTAGT. J gave up 7 bases and V 0 bases, and 3 bases lay outside the gene matches. The CDR3 DNA reads TGTGCCAGCAGTGACTCACGGGGGGGAAATACGCAGTATTTT. Amino acids: CASSDSRGGNTQYF.

This sequence joins TRBV11-2 and TRBJ2-1; the match to TRBD2 covers 8 bases. This CDR3 spans 18 amino acids. Germline CDR1 SGHAT, CDR2 FQNNGV. V shed 2 bases and J 4 bases; nucleotides not matched to a gene: 13. CDR3 DNA sequence: TGTGCCAGCAGCTTACATTTTGAGCGGGAGATAGGGTACAATGAGCAGTTCTTC. This gives the protein CASSLHFEREIGYNEQFF.

The chain joins TRBV10-1 to TRBJ1-5; D is undetermined. Looked up from germline, CDR1 is WNHNN and CDR2 is SYGVQD (reference sequence). This CDR3 is built from 12 residues. The V end lost 5 bases, the J end lost 2 bases, and 4 bases lay between the germline ends. The CDR3 loop is CASSQGNQPQHF. CDR3 nucleotides: TGCGCCAGCAGTCAGGGCAATCAGCCCCAGCATTTT.

The V and J genes are TRBV6-5 and TRBJ2-1, with 9 bases lining up with TRBD2. The CDR3 loop spans 15 amino acids. Germline V lookup: CDR1 MNHEY, CDR2 SVGAGI. Unmatched junction bases numbered 3, after V lost 2 bases and J lost 4 bases. CDR3 amino acids: CASSYRSGRYNEQFF. Written as DNA, the CDR3 is TGTGCCAGCAGTTACCGCAGCGGGAGGTACAATGAGCAGTTCTTC.

The DNA of the CDR3 is TGTGCCAGCAGCTTACCGACCAGCGGGAGGCCCTACGAGCAGTACTTC. As protein: CASSLPTSGRPYEQYF. V is TRBV6-6 and J is TRBJ2-7; TRBD2 matches 9 bases. V lost 6 bases, J lost 2 bases, and 11 bases stayed unmatched. This CDR3 region has 16 residues. Germline V gene data show CDR1 as MNHNY and CDR2 as SVGAGI (reference sequence).

In DNA form, the CDR3 reads TGTGCCAGCAGCTCGCAAGCTGGCGGGCCCTACGAGCAGTACTTC. The encoded protein is CASSSQAGGPYEQYF. The chain couples TRBV27 to TRBJ2-7; a weak D match, TRBD2 (5 bases). The CDR3 loop spans 15 amino acids. Looked up from germline, CDR1 is MNHEY and CDR2 is SMNVEV (reference sequence). V gave up 6 bases and J gave up 2 bases, with 17 bases separating them.

The chain links TRBV6-5 to TRBJ2-5; 8 bases map to TRBD1. The junction had 10 bases not matched to a gene; V was cut back by 4 bases and J by 6 bases. Germline assignment: CDR1 MNHEY and CDR2 SVGAGI. The CDR3 extends over 15 amino acids. Here the CDR3 reads CASSSAADRGQTQYF. The CDR3 nucleotides are TGTGCCAGCAGTTCGGCCGCAGACAGGGGCCAGACCCAGTACTTC.

This clone was recorded once. This rearrangement joins TRBV11-2 to TRBJ1-1, with D unresolved. The germline V gene encodes CDR1 SGHAT and CDR2 FQNNGV. V was cut by 1 base and J by 7 bases, with 7 bases left in between. The CDR3 totals 12 residues. CDR3 nucleotide sequence: TGTGCCAGCAGCTTAGGCAGATTTGAAGCTTTCTTT. Protein product: CASSLGRFEAFF.

The chain joins TRBV7-9 to TRBJ2-1, with TRBD1 as a possible D gene (6 bases). V gave up 0 bases and J gave up 11 bases, with 8 bases separating them. This CDR3 comprises 12 residues. The germline gives CDR1 SEHNR, CDR2 FQNEAQ (reference sequence). CDR3 amino acids: CASSLAGAKQFF. For the CDR3, the DNA is TGTGCCAGCAGCTTAGCGGGGGCAAAGCAGTTCTTC.

V and J are TRBV5-1 and TRBJ2-5; 8 bases align to TRBD2. Germline lookup yields CDR1 SGHRS and CDR2 YFSETQ. The CDR3 sequence is 13 residues long. Germline trimming cut 5 bases from V and 5 bases from J; bases unmatched to any gene: 5. The CDR3 DNA reads as TGCGCCAGCAGAATAGAGCGGGGGGAGACCCAGTACTTC. Translation gives CASRIERGETQYF.

The V call is TRBV4-1, the J call TRBJ1-1, with TRBD1 as a possible D gene (5 bases). Trimming took off 4 bases at V and 7 bases at J, with 22 bases between the two ends. The CDR3 loop spans 16 amino acids. Germline lookup yields CDR1 MGHRA and CDR2 YSYEKL. CDR3 amino acids: CASSRTKMEGILEAFF. In DNA form, the CDR3 reads TGCGCCAGCAGCCGGACTAAGATGGAGGGGATCCTTGAAGCTTTCTTT.

The V and J genes are TRBV6-5 and TRBJ2-7; 7 nucleotides agree with TRBD1. The ends lost 5 bases at V and 0 bases at J; junction bases unmatched: 7. Looked up from germline, CDR1 is MNHEY and CDR2 is SVGAGI. The CDR3 totals 15 residues. CDR3 region: CASSRYRDSSYEQYF. CDR3 sequence (DNA): TGTGCCAGCAGTCGATACCGGGACAGCTCCTACGAGCAGTACTTC.

This clone was observed once. The rearrangement joins TRBV6-5 to TRBJ2-7, with D possibly TRBD2 on 6 matching bases. The CDR3 is 15 amino acids. The V end lost 6 bases, the J end lost 1 base, and 16 bases lay between the germline ends. The germline gives CDR1 MNHEY, CDR2 SVGAGI. CDR3 amino acids: CASSYTVGGSYEQYF. The CDR3, as DNA: TGTGCCAGCAGCTACACAGTAGGAGGGTCCTACGAGCAGTACTTC.

The chain employs TRBV6-5 and TRBJ2-3, with 12 bases matching TRBD2. Per germline, CDR1 MNHEY and CDR2 SVGAGI. The CDR3 sequence is 14 residues long. The V segment lost 5 bases and the J segment 5 bases; nucleotides outside the gene matches: 2. The CDR3 loop reads CASSPGLAGDTQYF. The CDR3 DNA reads as TGTGCCAGCAGTCCGGGACTAGCGGGAGATACGCAGTATTTT.

The rearrangement uses TRBV19 and TRBJ2-1; the D gene is possibly TRBD2 (6 bases). Looked up from germline, CDR1 is LNHDA and CDR2 is SQIVND (reference sequence). The CDR3 has 16 amino acids. V dropped 1 base and J dropped 3 bases, with 13 bases sitting between them. CDR3 loop: CASSIAEDYVYNEQFF. CDR3 coding DNA: TGTGCCAGTAGTATAGCCGAGGACTATGTCTACAATGAGCAGTTCTTC.

The chain links TRBV28 to TRBJ2-7; 11 bases map to TRBD2. The CDR3 loop spans 14 amino acids. Unmatched junction bases numbered 7, after V lost 5 bases and J lost 7 bases. CDR1 is MDHEN, CDR2 SYDVKM, per germline. The CDR3 nucleotides read TGTGCCAGCAGTCTTAGCGGGAGGGCCTCTGAGCAGTACTTC. Its translation: CASSLSGRASEQYF.

V is TRBV6-5 and J is TRBJ2-7, with 7 bases matching TRBD2. This CDR3 is 15 amino acids long. V lost 4 bases, J lost 4 bases, and 10 bases stayed unmatched. The germline V gene has CDR1 MNHEY and CDR2 SVGAGI. The CDR3 sequence is CASSFAWAGAYEQYF. CDR3 DNA sequence: TGTGCCAGCAGTTTCGCATGGGCGGGAGCTTACGAGCAGTACTTC.

The CDR3 DNA sequence: TGTGCCAGCAGTTTGGGACAGGGGACGTACGAGCAGTACTTC. This gives the protein CASSLGQGTYEQYF. The rearrangement uses TRBV6-5 and TRBJ2-7, with 10 bases that match TRBD1. Looked up from germline, CDR1 is MNHEY and CDR2 is SVGAGI. V shed 4 bases, J shed 4 bases, and the junction held 4 bases outside the gene matches. This CDR3 region has 14 residues.

This sequence joins TRBV15 and TRBJ1-2, with TRBD1 matching 7 bases. V shed 0 bases, J shed 5 bases, and the junction held 6 bases outside the gene matches. Per germline, CDR1 LNHNV and CDR2 YYDKDF (reference sequence). The length of the CDR3 is 15 residues. The DNA of the CDR3 is TGTGCCACCAGCAGAGACGCCGGGACAGCATATGGCTACACCTTC. This translates into CATSRDAGTAYGYTF. Full variable domain (remainder filled in from reference TRBV15 and TRBJ1-2): DAMVIQNPRYQVTQFGKPVTLSCSQTLNHNVMYWYQQKSSQAPKLLFHYYDKDFNNEADTPDNFQSRRPNTSFCFLDIRSPGLGDTAMYLCATSRDAGTAYGYTFGSGTRLTVV.

Details on this clone: A junction boundary mismatches the germline segment, possibly from a read error. This chain connects TRBV6-1 to TRBJ2-7; 7 bases align to TRBD1. CDR3 size: 11 residues. Germline V gene sequence: CDR1 MNHNS, CDR2 SASEGT. CDR3 loop: CASNLPGQKSF. The CDR3 DNA follows: TGTGCCAGCAACCTACCGGGACAGAAGTCCTTC.

This sequence joins TRBV18 and TRBJ2-2; D is undetermined. The V and J ends lost 4 bases and 5 bases respectively, with 14 bases between them. This CDR3 has 15 residues. The germline gives CDR1 KGHSH, CDR2 LQKENI. This CDR3 is CASSQSWLETGELFF. In DNA form, the CDR3 reads TGTGCCAGCTCACAGTCCTGGCTAGAAACCGGGGAGCTGTTTTTT.

The J gene is TRBJ2-7, the V gene TRBV6-1; D is possibly TRBD1 (5 bases). V was clipped by 4 bases and J by 2 bases, with 12 bases between them. In germline, CDR1 is MNHNS, CDR2 SASEGT. The CDR3 is 14 residues long. The CDR3, as DNA: TGTGCCAGCAGTGTTGACAGCCGGCCCTACGAGCAGTACTTC. Translated: CASSVDSRPYEQYF.

The rearrangement uses TRBV9 and TRBJ2-3, with 11 bases matching TRBD2. Germline CDR1 reads SGDLS; CDR2 reads YYNGEE. The CDR3 is made up of 16 amino acids. Trimming took 1 base from V and 2 from J; bases not matched to a gene: 3. Here the CDR3 reads CASSVLAGGLTDTQYF. CDR3 nucleotide sequence: TGTGCCAGCAGCGTACTAGCGGGGGGTCTCACAGATACGCAGTATTTT.

This clone is a singleton in its sample. This chain joins TRBV2 and TRBJ2-2; TRBD2 matches at 11 bases. V shed 7 bases, J shed 9 bases, and the junction held 7 bases outside the gene matches. Germline assignment: CDR1 SNHLY and CDR2 FYNNEI. The CDR3 extends over 14 amino acids. CDR3 residues: CASNPGLAGRELFF. CDR3 in DNA: TGTGCCAGCAATCCTGGACTAGCGGGCAGGGAGCTGTTTTTT.